This passage covers 8 T cell receptor beta chains from one sample sequenced in a study of siplizumab effects on memory and regulatory T cells (dated by TCRdb to about 2019). Library preparation used the immunoSEQ multiplex PCR assay. Drawn from immuneACCESS, this table holds only the in-frame rearrangements with V and J called that TCRdb kept. Clones are partly lost; checked studies trace under half to an unresolved V gene and leave the rest unexplained. For this sample the table gives 70,000 to 100,000 clones, of which more than 85% were detected only once. The top ten hold around 6.5% of the sample. Sequenced sample: CD8+ T cells sorted from blood. Every receptor here comes from a human donor in good health.

CDR3 sequence reads: CASRATGQNTEAFF. CDR3 DNA sequence: TGTGCCAGCAGAGCCACAGGGCAGAACACTGAAGCTTTCTTT. The chain has TRBV2 and TRBJ1-1, with D possibly matching TRBD1 (6 bases). Trimming removed 6 bases from V and 1 base from J, with 12 bases in between. The CDR3 is 14 residues long. Germline V gene sequence: CDR1 SNHLY, CDR2 FYNNEI.

The rearrangement joins TRBV9 to TRBJ1-2; 8 nucleotides line up with TRBD1. From germline, CDR1 is SGDLS and CDR2 YYNGEE. The ends lost 3 bases at V and 2 bases at J; junction bases unmatched: 12. This CDR3 is 17 amino acids long. CDR3 DNA: TGTGCCAGCAGCGGGGGACTTGGCCAGGGGGCAAACTATGGCTACACCTTC. Protein sequence: CASSGGLGQGANYGYTF. The whole variable domain, filled in from reference TRBV9 and TRBJ1-2, reads DSGVTQTPKHLITATGQRVTLRCSPRSGDLSVYWYQQSLDQGLQFLIQYYNGEERAKGNILERFSAQQFPDLHSELNLSSLELGDSALYFCASSGGLGQGANYGYTFGSGTRLTVV.

The chain recombines TRBV7-9 with TRBJ1-1; a possible D gene is TRBD1 (5 bases). V was clipped by 4 bases and J by 2 bases, with 8 bases between them. The germline gives CDR1 SEHNR, CDR2 FQNEAQ (reference sequence). The CDR3 extends over 13 amino acids. This chain's CDR3 is CASSSDINTEAFF. The CDR3 nucleotides read TGTGCCAGCAGCTCGGACATTAACACTGAAGCTTTCTTT.

J is TRBJ1-3 and V is TRBV5-5; no clear D gene. CDR3 length: 17 amino acids. The germline gives CDR1 SGHKS, CDR2 YYEKEE (reference sequence). With 4 bases removed from V and 4 bases from J, the gap between germline ends came to 21 bases. CDR3 DNA sequence: TGTGCCAGCAGCCCATCGACCCGAACCGGTGGGGGAAACACCATATATTTT. It yields the protein CASSPSTRTGGGNTIYF.

The V and J genes are TRBV13 and TRBJ2-3; a possible D gene is TRBD2 (6 bases). The V gene lost 1 base and the J gene lost 0 bases, with 11 bases spanning the gap. Germline CDR1 and CDR2: PRHDT and FYEKMQ (reference sequence). The CDR3 consists of 16 residues. CDR3 nucleotides: TGTGCCAGCAGCTTAGTGGTGGGAGGAAGCACAGATACGCAGTATTTT. It specifies CASSLVVGGSTDTQYF.

The V and J genes are TRBV5-1 and TRBJ1-2, with 7 bases matching TRBD1. Germline V CDR1 and CDR2: SGHRS, YFSETQ. The J segment lost 5 bases and the V segment lost 4 bases, leaving 11 bases of the junction unmatched. The CDR3 contains 15 residues. The CDR3 spells CASSPGQPDPYGYTF. In nucleotides, the CDR3 is TGCGCCAGCAGCCCGGGACAGCCCGACCCATATGGCTACACCTTC. The full variable domain, rest sourced from reference TRBV5-1 and TRBJ1-2, is KAGVTQTPRYLIKTRGQQVTLSCSPISGHRSVSWYQQTPGQGLQFLFEYFSETQRNKGNFPGRFSGRQFSNSRSEMNVSTLELGDSALYLCASSPGQPDPYGYTFGSGTRLTVV.

This clone has just one count. The chain is built from TRBV7-9 and TRBJ2-1; D unresolved. The CDR3 contains 12 residues. V gave up 3 bases and J gave up 10 bases, with 10 bases separating them. The V gene's germline CDR1 is SEHNR and CDR2 FQNEAQ (reference sequence). The CDR3 here is CASSFPLGEQFF. DNA for the CDR3: TGTGCCAGCAGCTTCCCGCTGGGGGAGCAGTTCTTC.

The gene calls are TRBV6-4 and TRBJ1-2; the D gene is possibly TRBD1 (5 bases). This CDR3 contains 14 residues. In germline, CDR1 is MRHNA, CDR2 SNTAGT. Trimming pared 2 bases from V and 6 bases from J, leaving 13 bases between. For the CDR3, the DNA is TGTGCCAGCAGTGACGAGCCAGGGCCAGATGGCTACACCTTC. Protein: CASSDEPGPDGYTF.